This is a list of T cell receptor beta chains from one sample in a study of vaccination and CD4 T cells after COVID-19. TCRdb called the PCR reads again in MiXCR, with one record for every CDR3 protein. The profile shows approximately 15,000 distinct CDR3 sequences, about 57% of them singletons. These receptors lack a known antigen. Input material: CD4+ T cells from blood, cultured in vitro. The receptors come from a human donor who had recovered from COVID-19. The CDR3 runs from the conserved cysteine through the conserved F or W. The order of the fields is J gene, clone size, V gene, D gene, CDR3 protein, CDR3 DNA. A D gene is named only where the DNA matches it firmly. Only part of the rows carry a size: once, few, many, or a class if the clone is expanded.

J gene: TRBJ2-5; clone size: NA; V gene: TRBV18; D gene: TRBD2; CDR3 protein: CASSPMVAGVQETQYF; CDR3 DNA: TGTGCCAGCTCGCCGATGGTAGCGGGGGTACAAGAGACCCAGTACTTC
J gene: TRBJ2-2; clone size: NA; V gene: TRBV20-1; D gene: TRBD2; CDR3 protein: CSASSWTSGSGTGELFF; CDR3 DNA: TGCAGTGCTTCTAGTTGGACTAGCGGGAGCGGCACCGGGGAGCTGTTTTTT
J gene: TRBJ1-2; clone size: NA; V gene: TRBV28; D gene: NA; CDR3 protein: CASIPSGGNYGYTF; CDR3 DNA: TGTGCCAGCATTCCCAGTGGGGGGAACTATGGCTACACCTTC
J gene: TRBJ1-4; clone size: NA; V gene: TRBV20-1; D gene: NA; CDR3 protein: CSAPDGTADEKLFF; CDR3 DNA: TGCAGTGCCCCGGACGGGACGGCGGATGAAAAACTGTTTTTT
J gene: TRBJ2-1; clone size: few; V gene: TRBV10-1; D gene: TRBD2; CDR3 protein: CAGRATSGRVDEQFF; CDR3 DNA: TGCGCCGGCCGGGCGACTAGCGGGAGGGTCGATGAGCAGTTCTTC
J gene: TRBJ2-3; clone size: NA; V gene: TRBV24-1; D gene: TRBD1; CDR3 protein: CATADRSGSDTQYF; CDR3 DNA: TGTGCCACCGCGGACAGGTCTGGGTCGGATACGCAGTATTTT
J gene: TRBJ1-6; clone size: NA; V gene: TRBV20-1; D gene: NA; CDR3 protein: CSASDAGQGGNSPLHF; CDR3 DNA: TGCAGTGCTAGTGACGCCGGCCAGGGCGGGAATTCACCCCTCCACTTT
J gene: TRBJ1-5; clone size: few; V gene: TRBV27; D gene: TRBD1; CDR3 protein: CASSFARTGIANQPQHF; CDR3 DNA: TGTGCCAGCAGTTTTGCAAGGACAGGGATTGCCAATCAGCCCCAGCATTTT
J gene: TRBJ1-2; clone size: NA; V gene: TRBV4-1; D gene: TRBD1; CDR3 protein: CASSMTGGRGYGYTF; CDR3 DNA: TGCGCCAGCAGTATGACAGGGGGCCGGGGCTATGGCTACACCTTC
J gene: TRBJ1-1; clone size: NA; V gene: TRBV20-1; D gene: TRBD1; CDR3 protein: CSASGTGRMDTEAFF; CDR3 DNA: TGCAGTGCTAGCGGGACAGGGAGGATGGACACTGAAGCTTTCTTT
J gene: TRBJ2-7; clone size: few; V gene: TRBV20-1; D gene: TRBD1; CDR3 protein: CSALPGQGANQRSYEQYF; CDR3 DNA: TGCAGTGCTTTACCGGGACAGGGGGCGAATCAACGTTCCTACGAGCAGTACTTC
J gene: TRBJ2-5; clone size: NA; V gene: TRBV28; D gene: TRBD2; CDR3 protein: CASTNWGLADIQETQYF; CDR3 DNA: TGTGCCAGCACCAATTGGGGCCTAGCGGATATCCAAGAGACCCAGTACTTC
J gene: TRBJ2-6; clone size: once; V gene: TRBV10-3; D gene: TRBD1; CDR3 protein: CAISVSTGRNSGANVLTF; CDR3 DNA: TGTGCCATCAGTGTATCGACAGGGCGTAACTCTGGGGCCAACGTCCTGACTTTC
J gene: TRBJ1-4; clone size: NA; V gene: TRBV20-1; D gene: NA; CDR3 protein: CSARDPQASNEKLFF; CDR3 DNA: TGCAGTGCTAGAGATCCACAGGCTAGTAATGAAAAACTGTTTTTT
J gene: TRBJ2-7; clone size: NA; V gene: TRBV21-1; D gene: NA; CDR3 protein: CASSKGASGADEQYF; CDR3 DNA: TGTGCCAGCAGCAAAGGGGCATCAGGGGCCGACGAGCAGTACTTC
J gene: TRBJ2-1; clone size: NA; V gene: TRBV30; D gene: NA; CDR3 protein: CAWSVLTIRSYNEQFF; CDR3 DNA: TGTGCCTGGAGTGTACTGACGATAAGGTCCTACAATGAGCAGTTCTTC
J gene: TRBJ2-7; clone size: NA; V gene: TRBV12-3/TRBV12-4; D gene: TRBD2; CDR3 protein: CASSLGYTSGGDLPYEQYF; CDR3 DNA: TGTGCCAGCAGTTTAGGATATACTAGCGGGGGGGATCTCCCCTACGAGCAGTACTTC
J gene: TRBJ1-6; clone size: NA; V gene: TRBV2; D gene: TRBD1; CDR3 protein: CASRTGWDSPLHF; CDR3 DNA: TGTGCCAGCAGGACAGGGTGGGATTCACCCCTCCACTTT
J gene: TRBJ1-5; clone size: few; V gene: TRBV12-3/TRBV12-4; D gene: TRBD1; CDR3 protein: CASSLTGQGNQPQHF; CDR3 DNA: TGTGCCAGCAGTTTAACCGGACAGGGCAATCAGCCCCAGCATTTT
J gene: TRBJ2-1; clone size: NA; V gene: TRBV27; D gene: TRBD2; CDR3 protein: CASIALAGNNEQFF; CDR3 DNA: TGTGCCAGCATTGCACTAGCGGGGAACAATGAGCAGTTCTTC
J gene: TRBJ2-1; clone size: NA; V gene: TRBV20-1; D gene: NA; CDR3 protein: CSAIVYGGRDNEQFF; CDR3 DNA: TGCAGTGCCATAGTTTACGGGGGGCGAGACAATGAGCAGTTCTTC
J gene: TRBJ2-2; clone size: once; V gene: TRBV5-5; D gene: TRBD1; CDR3 protein: CASSLNPGTGTAGELFF; CDR3 DNA: TGTGCCAGCAGCTTGAATCCCGGGACAGGGACGGCCGGGGAGCTGTTTTTT
J gene: TRBJ1-2; clone size: NA; V gene: TRBV5-1; D gene: NA; CDR3 protein: CASTLDGGGYGYTF; CDR3 DNA: TGCGCCAGCACCCTCGACGGGGGCGGTTATGGCTACACCTTC
J gene: TRBJ2-1; clone size: NA; V gene: TRBV7-9; D gene: TRBD2; CDR3 protein: CASSHRIAGYNEQFF; CDR3 DNA: TGTGCCAGCAGCCACCGAATAGCGGGTTACAATGAGCAGTTCTTC
J gene: TRBJ1-1; clone size: NA; V gene: TRBV6-5; D gene: NA; CDR3 protein: CASSSTNGGVNTEAFF; CDR3 DNA: TGTGCCAGCAGTTCCACCAATGGGGGTGTGAACACTGAAGCTTTCTTT
J gene: TRBJ1-1; clone size: NA; V gene: TRBV20-1; D gene: NA; CDR3 protein: CSASSGQTAEAFF; CDR3 DNA: TGCAGTGCTTCCTCGGGACAAACAGCTGAAGCTTTCTTT
J gene: TRBJ1-1; clone size: NA; V gene: TRBV7-8; D gene: NA; CDR3 protein: CASSYTENTEAFF; CDR3 DNA: TGTGCCAGCAGCTACACAGAGAACACTGAAGCTTTCTTT
J gene: TRBJ2-3; clone size: NA; V gene: TRBV28; D gene: TRBD1; CDR3 protein: CASEGQGTDTQYF; CDR3 DNA: TGTGCCAGCGAGGGACAGGGGACAGATACGCAGTATTTT
J gene: TRBJ2-7; clone size: few; V gene: TRBV7-9; D gene: NA; CDR3 protein: CASSLPTVEGSSYEQYF; CDR3 DNA: TGTGCCAGCAGCTTACCTACTGTTGAGGGATCCTCCTACGAGCAGTACTTC
J gene: TRBJ1-1; clone size: NA; V gene: TRBV20-1; D gene: NA; CDR3 protein: CSARVRGSEAFF; CDR3 DNA: TGCAGTGCTAGAGTTAGGGGGAGCGAAGCTTTCTTT
J gene: TRBJ1-2; clone size: NA; V gene: TRBV20-1; D gene: NA; CDR3 protein: CSASVTDYGYTF; CDR3 DNA: TGCAGTGCTAGTGTGACAGACTATGGCTACACCTTC
J gene: TRBJ2-1; clone size: few; V gene: TRBV27; D gene: TRBD2; CDR3 protein: CASSPRTSGSNEQFF; CDR3 DNA: TGTGCCAGCAGTCCTCGGACTAGCGGGTCCAATGAGCAGTTCTTC
J gene: TRBJ1-1; clone size: few; V gene: TRBV2; D gene: NA; CDR3 protein: CASSKTGPGTEAFF; CDR3 DNA: TGTGCCAGCAGTAAAACAGGGCCTGGAACTGAAGCTTTCTTT
J gene: TRBJ1-2; clone size: NA; V gene: TRBV20-1; D gene: NA; CDR3 protein: CSVYSDSYGGYTF; CDR3 DNA: TGCAGTGTGTACAGCGACTCCTATGGTGGCTACACCTTC
J gene: TRBJ2-7; clone size: NA; V gene: TRBV7-2; D gene: TRBD1; CDR3 protein: CASSLAIQGADEQYF; CDR3 DNA: TGTGCCAGCAGCTTAGCGATACAGGGGGCAGACGAGCAGTACTTC
J gene: TRBJ1-2; clone size: few; V gene: TRBV2; D gene: NA; CDR3 protein: CASSVRLYGYTF; CDR3 DNA: TGTGCCAGCAGTGTCAGGCTTTATGGCTACACCTTC
J gene: TRBJ1-1; clone size: few; V gene: TRBV20-1; D gene: TRBD1; CDR3 protein: CSAEAGTGEAFEAFF; CDR3 DNA: TGCAGTGCTGAAGCCGGGACAGGGGAGGCCTTTGAAGCTTTCTTT
J gene: TRBJ1-2; clone size: NA; V gene: TRBV11-2; D gene: TRBD1; CDR3 protein: CASSLDRGQRKNYGYTF; CDR3 DNA: TGTGCCAGCAGTCTAGACAGGGGGCAAAGAAAGAACTATGGCTACACCTTC
J gene: TRBJ1-2; clone size: NA; V gene: TRBV11-2; D gene: TRBD1; CDR3 protein: CASSLETGVGYTF; CDR3 DNA: TGTGCCAGCAGCTTAGAGACAGGGGTCGGCTACACCTTC
J gene: TRBJ2-2; clone size: NA; V gene: TRBV19; D gene: NA; CDR3 protein: CASSTDRNTGELFF; CDR3 DNA: TGTGCCAGTAGTACAGACAGAAACACCGGGGAGCTGTTTTTT
J gene: TRBJ1-1; clone size: few; V gene: TRBV20-1; D gene: TRBD1; CDR3 protein: CSARDPGTGELNTEAFF; CDR3 DNA: TGCAGTGCTAGAGATCCCGGGACAGGGGAGTTGAACACTGAAGCTTTCTTT
J gene: TRBJ2-2; clone size: NA; V gene: TRBV15; D gene: NA; CDR3 protein: CATSSPSSYTGELFF; CDR3 DNA: TGTGCCACCAGCAGTCCCTCATCCTACACCGGGGAGCTGTTTTTT
J gene: TRBJ1-2; clone size: NA; V gene: TRBV2; D gene: NA; CDR3 protein: CASSDSTGTGLGF; CDR3 DNA: TGTGCCAGCAGTGACTCAACAGGAACGGGCCTCGGCTTC
J gene: TRBJ2-1; clone size: NA; V gene: TRBV15; D gene: TRBD2; CDR3 protein: CATSRDPASGRVNEQFF; CDR3 DNA: TGTGCCACCAGCAGAGATCCCGCTAGCGGGAGAGTAAATGAGCAGTTCTTC
J gene: TRBJ2-5; clone size: once; V gene: TRBV6-4; D gene: NA; CDR3 protein: CASSQILFQETQYF; CDR3 DNA: TGTGCCAGCAGCCAAATACTCTTCCAAGAGACCCAGTACTTC
J gene: TRBJ1-2; clone size: few; V gene: TRBV2; D gene: NA; CDR3 protein: CASRGSGGYTF; CDR3 DNA: TGTGCCAGCCGGGGATCGGGCGGCTACACCTTC
J gene: TRBJ2-1; clone size: NA; V gene: TRBV7-9; D gene: TRBD2; CDR3 protein: CASSRLAGGPGEQFF; CDR3 DNA: TGTGCCAGCTCACGACTAGCGGGAGGGCCCGGTGAGCAGTTCTTC
J gene: TRBJ1-2; clone size: NA; V gene: TRBV30; D gene: NA; CDR3 protein: CAWRAGGTKNYGYTF; CDR3 DNA: TGTGCCTGGAGGGCCGGGGGGACAAAAAACTATGGCTACACCTTC
J gene: TRBJ1-1; clone size: NA; V gene: TRBV5-4; D gene: NA; CDR3 protein: CASSPQTGNTEAFF; CDR3 DNA: TGTGCCAGCAGTCCCCAAACAGGGAACACTGAAGCTTTCTTT
J gene: TRBJ2-3; clone size: few; V gene: TRBV7-3; D gene: TRBD1; CDR3 protein: CASSLDRGTDTQYF; CDR3 DNA: TGTGCCAGCAGCTTGGACAGGGGGACAGATACGCAGTATTTT